These T cell receptor beta chains were read from a single sample in a study of cytomegalovirus exposure and HLA in healthy donors. The data were produced by immunoSEQ multiplex PCR, yet TCRdb's version contains in-frame clones alone and is incomplete. The sample lists 170,000 or so clones; roughly 79% were seen once. The sample consisted of PBMCs. Receptors originate from a male donor in good health and CMV-seronegative. Each CDR3 is given with its conserved first and last residue. A D gene is named only where the DNA matches it firmly. Size values are once, few and many counts, or a class for expanded clones, and some rows have none.

v_call	d_call	clone_size	cdr3_length	j_call	cdr3_nt	cdr3_aa
TRBV4-3	.	.	15	TRBJ2-7	TGCGCCAGCAGCCAAGAACGGCTGGGGCCCTACGAGCAGTACTTC	CASSQERLGPYEQYF
TRBV7-3	.	.	15	TRBJ2-3	TGTGCCAGCAGCCGGGGGACCCTGAGCACAGATACGCAGTATTTT	CASSRGTLSTDTQYF
TRBV28	.	.	13	TRBJ2-1	TGTGCCAGCACCTTGAGCTCCTACAATGAGCAGTTCTTC	CASTLSSYNEQFF
TRBV12-5	.	.	15	TRBJ2-6	TGTGCTAGTGGCCGGGAAGGGTCTGGGGCCAACGTCCTGACTTTC	CASGREGSGANVLTF
TRBV28	TRBD1	once	15	TRBJ1-2	TGTGCCAGCAGTACTCGCGGGACAGCTACATATGGCTACACCTTC	CASSTRGTATYGYTF
TRBV9	TRBD2	once	17	TRBJ2-7	TGTGCCAGCAGCGCAAGAGGGACTAGCGGGGTTACCTACGAGCAGTACTTC	CASSARGTSGVTYEQYF
TRBV4-3	.	.	14	TRBJ1-3	TGCGCCAGCAGCCAGGGCGCCTCTGGAAACACCATATATTTT	CASSQGASGNTIYF
TRBV4-3	.	few	13	TRBJ2-3	TGCGCCAGCAGCCGCCCTAGGGGAGATACGCAGTATTTT	CASSRPRGDTQYF
TRBV18	.	.	15	TRBJ1-5	TGTGCCAGCTCACCCGGGACAACTAGCAATCAGCCCCAGCATTTT	CASSPGTTSNQPQHF
TRBV28	.	.	14	TRBJ1-5	TGTGCCAGCAGTTTATTGGCAGGGGTACAGCCCCAGCATTTT	CASSLLAGVQPQHF
TRBV2	.	.	16	TRBJ2-1	TGTGCCAGCAGTCTTACACTAAGGAGGGCCTACAATGAGCAGTTCTTC	CASSLTLRRAYNEQFF
TRBV19	.	.	13	TRBJ1-5	TGTGCCAGTAGTATGCCAGGGGAGCAGCCCCAGCATTTT	CASSMPGEQPQHF
TRBV9	.	.	12	TRBJ2-1	TGTGCCAGCAGCGTAGCCCCTCTGTTTCTGTTCTTC	CASSVAPLFLFF
TRBV28	.	.	14	TRBJ1-5	TGTGCCAGCAGTTTATCCACCAGAGCGCGACCCCAGCATTTT	CASSLSTRARPQHF
TRBV27	.	once	14	TRBJ1-5	TGTGCCAGCAGTTTAGGGGGGGAAGGACAGCCCCAGCATTTT	CASSLGGEGQPQHF
TRBV5-1	TRBD2	.	15	TRBJ2-1	TGCGCCAGCAGCTTCACTAGCGGGGGGAGGTATGAGCAGTTCTTC	CASSFTSGGRYEQFF
TRBV9	.	.	12	TRBJ2-7	TGTGCCAGCAGCTCGAGCTCCTACGAGCAGTACTTC	CASSSSSYEQYF
TRBV21-1	.	.	15	TRBJ2-2	TGTGCCAGCAGCAACTTGGCAGGGAAGGACGGGGAGCTGTTTTTT	CASSNLAGKDGELFF
TRBV5-4	TRBD2	.	16	TRBJ2-7	TGTGCCAGCAGTCTTCCGGGACTAGCGGGGGTGAACGAGCAGTACTTC	CASSLPGLAGVNEQYF
TRBV5-1	.	.	11	TRBJ1-1	TGCGCCAGCAGCTTAGGAGGGGAAGCTTTCTTT	CASSLGGEAFF
TRBV6-6	.	.	14	TRBJ1-2	TGTGCCAGCAGTCTCTCGACAGGCAGCTATGGCTACACCTTC	CASSLSTGSYGYTF
TRBV30	TRBD1	few	13	TRBJ1-2	TGTGCCTGGAGTCTGACAGGGAACTATGGCTACACCTTC	CAWSLTGNYGYTF
TRBV9	.	once	14	TRBJ1-5	TGTGCCAGCAGCCCCCAACATAGCAATCAGCCCCAGCATTTT	CASSPQHSNQPQHF
TRBV27	.	.	16	TRBJ1-5	TGTGCCAGCAGTTTAACTCAGGCCTATAGCAATCAGCCCCAGCATTTT	CASSLTQAYSNQPQHF
TRBV7-6	TRBD1	few	15	TRBJ1-6	TGTGCCAGCAGTTTTACGACAGGGGGCGATTCACCCCTCCACTTT	CASSFTTGGDSPLHF
TRBV28	.	.	14	TRBJ2-5	TGTGCCAGCAGTGGTCGAGGGATAGGAGAGACCCAGTACTTC	CASSGRGIGETQYF
TRBV9	TRBD1	.	15	TRBJ1-5	TGTGCCAGCAGCGTGACAGGGACAGGCAATCAGCCCCAGCATTTT	CASSVTGTGNQPQHF
TRBV19	TRBD1	few	16	TRBJ1-3	TGTGCCAGCACAAACCGGGCAGGGGGCCCTGGAAACACCATATATTTT	CASTNRAGGPGNTIYF
TRBV6-5	TRBD1	.	15	TRBJ2-7	TGTGCCAGCAGACCCAACAGGGGTCTCTCCTACGAGCAGTACTTC	CASRPNRGLSYEQYF
TRBV5-4	TRBD1	.	15	TRBJ2-1	TGTGCCAGCAGCTTGGCCAGGGGGAGAGTCAATGAGCAGTTCTTC	CASSLARGRVNEQFF
TRBV27	.	.	15	TRBJ1-5	TGTGCCAGCAGTTTTAATCGGGAGATTTTGCAGCCCCAGCATTTT	CASSFNREILQPQHF
TRBV5-6	.	.	15	TRBJ2-6	TGTGCCAGCAGCTTGCTATCAACGGGGGCCAACGTCCTGACTTTC	CASSLLSTGANVLTF
TRBV29-1	TRBD1	.	14	TRBJ1-4	TGCAGCGGAGAAGCCGGGACAGGGGATGAAAAACTGTTTTTT	CSGEAGTGDEKLFF
TRBV6-1	.	.	12	TRBJ1-6	TGTGCCAGCAGAAAAGAGGAATCACCCCTCCACTTT	CASRKEESPLHF
TRBV25-1	.	.	13	TRBJ1-1	TGTGCCAGCCGACTGGCTGGAGGGACTGAAGCTTTCTTT	CASRLAGGTEAFF
TRBV6-5	.	.	14	TRBJ1-2	TGTGCCAGCAGTTACGGGCCACTTAACTATGGCTACACCTTC	CASSYGPLNYGYTF
TRBV12-5	.	once	13	TRBJ1-1	TGTGCTAGTGGTTTTGGGGGCTACACTGAAGCTTTCTTT	CASGFGGYTEAFF
TRBV28	TRBD1	.	14	TRBJ2-7	TGTGCCAGCAGTTTATTGCAGGGGGCGAACGAGCAGTACTTC	CASSLLQGANEQYF
TRBV4-1	.	few	16	TRBJ1-5	TGCGCCAGCAGCCAAGATCAGGTCGAGCAGGGATATCCCCAGCATTTT	CASSQDQVEQGYPQHF
TRBV5-1	TRBD1	.	15	TRBJ1-4	TGCGCCAGCAGCTTCTTGGGGACAGGGAATGAAAAACTGTTTTTT	CASSFLGTGNEKLFF
TRBV14	.	once	13	TRBJ1-6	TGTGCCAGCAGCCCGCCCGACTCTTCACCCCTCCACTTT	CASSPPDSSPLHF
TRBV28	.	few	15	TRBJ1-5	TGTGCCAGCAGTTCGTTCCTTGGGGGGAATCAGCCCCAGCATTTT	CASSSFLGGNQPQHF
TRBV28	.	.	13	TRBJ2-3	TGTGTAGCCGGGGGGCCACCCTCAGATACGCAGTATTTT	CVAGGPPSDTQYF
TRBV27	.	.	14	TRBJ1-6	TGTGCCAGCAGTTTGGGTAGGGGTCCCTCACCCCTCCACTTT	CASSLGRGPSPLHF
TRBV28	TRBD2	few	12	TRBJ2-2	TGTGCCAGCAGTTTAGCGGGAGTGGAGCTGTTTTTT	CASSLAGVELFF
TRBV6-6	TRBD1	.	16	TRBJ2-1	TGTGCCAGCAGCCTATACGGACAGGGTAAAGACAATGAGCAGTTCTTC	CASSLYGQGKDNEQFF
TRBV6-1	.	.	13	TRBJ2-3	TGTGCCAGCACCCCAGGGCCGGGAGATACGCAGTATTTT	CASTPGPGDTQYF
TRBV6-5	TRBD1	.	15	TRBJ2-7	TGTGCCAGCAGGAAGGGGACAGGGGCATCCTACGAGCAGTACTTC	CASRKGTGASYEQYF
TRBV30	TRBD1	.	14	TRBJ1-5	TGTGCCTGGAGCGACAGGGGTGGCAATCAGCCCCAGCATTTT	CAWSDRGGNQPQHF
TRBV11-2	.	once	18	TRBJ1-6	TGTGCCAGCAGCTTAGATCAGTTAGGGGGCTCCTATAATTCACCCCTCCACTTT	CASSLDQLGGSYNSPLHF